What follows is one T cell receptor beta chain and its context. What it binds is unknown. These data belong to a study of OX40 agonist ivuxolimab in advanced cancers. Study overall: An agonistic human IgG2 monoclonal antibody against OX40 (CD134) was given. Study conclusions and caveats: Clonal expansion by week 6 occurred in CD4+ and CD8+ blood T cells (at 0.1 to 3.0 mg/kg).

CDR3 size: 15 residues. Trimming cost V 3 bases and J 2 bases, with 14 bases left between them. Per germline, CDR1 LNHDA and CDR2 SQIVND (reference sequence). This table comes from immunoSEQ multiplex PCR, and its TCRdb copy is limited to in-frame clones, with some not included. Seen here are tens of thousands of clones, 85% observed once, and the top ten hold 15% to 20%. This chain links TRBV19 with TRBJ2-7; D gene uncertain. The clonotype comes from an adult with an advanced solid tumor such as melanoma, head and neck, liver or kidney cancer. The specimen was CD4+ or CD8+ T cells sorted from blood, collected in a trial of the OX40 agonist ivuxolimab. The CDR3 sequence is CASSIEAAIPYEQYF. CDR3 coding DNA: TGTGCCAGTAGTATTGAGGCAGCGATCCCCTACGAGCAGTACTTC.